The rows below give T cell receptor beta chains drawn from one sample of a study of blood T cell repertoires in COVID-19. Here immunoSEQ multiplex PCR was the method, and the copy in TCRdb shows in-frame clones only, minus some. The sample yields more than 300,000 clones, around 88% seen once. The sequencing input was peripheral blood. All receptors derive from a woman in her twenties or thirties with COVID-19, enrolled during active disease. The CDR3 runs from the conserved cysteine through the conserved F or W.

>TRBV27|TRBJ1-6
CASSLDRGTENSPLHF
>TRBV5-8|TRBJ1-1
CASSLAVNTEAFF
>TRBV6-5|TRBJ2-5
CASSTRGRIETQYF
>TRBV2|TRBJ1-4
CASSELLRTEILFF
>TRBV4-2|TRBJ2-7
CASSQGAPSYEQYF
>TRBV14|TRBJ1-4
CASSQDVMSGATNEKLFF
>TRBV15|TRBJ1-6
CATSRDPQATSYNSPLHF
>TRBV12-3/TRBV12-4|TRBJ2-2
CASSQQGQELFF
>TRBV2|TRBJ1-2
CASSPLPYGYTF
>TRBV27|TRBJ1-2
CASSLSPDRVYGYTF
>TRBV7-2|TRBJ1-4
CASSSGPGQGRNEKLFF
>TRBV9|TRBJ1-5
CASSSGTGEGQPQHF
>TRBV6-1|TRBJ1-5
CASSEGVGASQPQHF
>TRBV5-4|TRBJ1-4
CASSRQGAIEKLFF
>TRBV3-1/TRBV3-2|TRBJ1-1
CASSPGQGLAFF
>TRBV30|TRBJ2-5
CAWSLGLAGERVTQYF
>TRBV21-1|TRBJ1-1
CASSKAGQANTEAFF
>TRBV10-3|TRBJ1-1
CAIRGDRGNTEAFF
>TRBV18|TRBJ1-3
CASSPQRTGGNTIYF
>TRBV19|TRBJ1-2
CASEPLTGGYTF
>TRBV6-5|TRBJ1-2
CASSYSRGNYGYTF
>TRBV5-1|TRBJ2-1
CASSWDRTYNEQFF